Following are 25 T cell receptor beta chains from one sample sequenced in a study of blood T cells in healthy people across ages. Combining a sample-barcoded 5' primer with a J-beta primer mix, a second PCR ran for 7 to 11 cycles. Each CDR3 protein is one row after TCRdb ran MiXCR on the 5' RACE reads. The data contain about 1.8 million distinct CDR3 sequences, around half of them singletons. The sequencing input was blood. The receptors stem from a woman aged 40 to 49 in good health.

This clonotype turned up a few times. This rearrangement joins TRBV7-2 to TRBJ2-4; D is undetermined. V was cut by 1 base and J by 3 bases, with 10 bases left in between. There are 15 residues in the CDR3. Germline CDR1 SGHTA, CDR2 FQGNSA. CDR3 in amino acids: CASSLDGFRKNIQYF. The CDR3 DNA sequence: TGTGCCAGCAGCTTAGATGGGTTCCGCAAAAACATTCAGTACTTC.

This chain links TRBV11-1 with TRBJ2-1; 9 positions match TRBD2. Germline V gene data show CDR1 as SGHAT and CDR2 as FQDESV (reference sequence). The CDR3 runs 16 residues. After removal of 0 bases from V and 6 bases from J, the junction contained 6 bases not matched to a gene. The CDR3 protein is CASSLAGGGGANEQFF. The CDR3 bases are TGTGCCAGCAGCTTAGCAGGAGGCGGGGGGGCCAATGAGCAGTTCTTC.

This clonotype was found a few times. The CDR3 DNA follows: TGTGCCAGCAGCCAAAGGGGGCTTTCCTACGAGCAGTACTTC. Protein product: CASSQRGLSYEQYF. V gene TRBV12-3 or TRBV12-4 combines with J gene TRBJ2-7, with 7 bases aligning to TRBD1. V shed 6 bases, J shed 1 base, and the junction held 6 bases outside the gene matches. The CDR3 sequence is 14 residues long.

The chain couples TRBV6-1 to TRBJ2-5; 8 bases are a match to TRBD1. The CDR3 runs to 13 residues. J was trimmed by 5 bases and V by 9 bases; bases with no gene match: 8. Germline V gene sequence: CDR1 MNHNS, CDR2 SASEGT. CDR3 coding DNA: TGTGCCAGATCGACAGGGGCTGGGGAGACCCAGTACTTC. This codes for CARSTGAGETQYF.

This sequence joins TRBV12-3 or TRBV12-4 and TRBJ2-7; perhaps TRBD1 as D (6 bases). Trimming removed 5 bases at V and 7 bases at J, with 24 bases between. There are 16 residues in the CDR3. In DNA form, the CDR3 reads TGTGCCAGCAGTCAACAGGGTTTTGACAGCCTTGGGGAGCAGTACTTC. This translates into CASSQQGFDSLGEQYF.

This clonotype was observed a few times. The V gene is TRBV7-2, the J gene TRBJ2-1, with 9 positions matching TRBD1. Germline CDR1 and CDR2: SGHTA and FQGNSA. CDR3 length equals 16 residues. V gave up 6 bases and J gave up 4 bases; unmatched junction bases: 10. CDR3: CASRSSGQGSYNEQFF. The CDR3, as DNA: TGTGCCAGCAGGTCTAGCGGACAGGGGTCTTACAATGAGCAGTTCTTC.

The chain carries TRBV27 and TRBJ2-3; D is uncertain. V lost 5 bases and J 1 base, leaving 7 bases between the germline ends. The germline CDR1 and CDR2 sequences are MNHEY and SMNVEV (reference sequence). The CDR3 has 13 residues. The CDR3 region is CASSVIRTDTQYF. DNA for the CDR3: TGTGCCAGCAGTGTCATCCGCACAGATACGCAGTATTTT.

The V and J genes are TRBV29-1 and TRBJ1-2; D perhaps matches TRBD1 (5 bases). The length of the CDR3 is 14 residues. The germline V and J ends were trimmed by 4 bases and 0 bases, with 12 bases remaining between them. The germline gives CDR1 SQVTM, CDR2 ANQGSEA. The DNA for the CDR3 is TGCAGCGTTGGGGGCAGGGTAGCTAACTATGGCTACACCTTC. This codes for CSVGGRVANYGYTF.

In its sample, this clonotype was seen a few times. This CDR3 reads CASSLPLSEAFF. The CDR3 region has the DNA TGTGCCAGCAGCCTTCCACTTTCTGAAGCTTTCTTT. V is TRBV5-6 and J is TRBJ1-1; D is undetermined. This CDR3 contains 12 residues. Between the trimmed V and J ends, which lost 4 bases and 6 bases, there was a span of 10 bases. From germline, CDR1 is SGHDT and CDR2 YYEEEE.

The gene calls are TRBV6-2 or TRBV6-3 and TRBJ2-1; D possibly corresponds to TRBD1 (6 bases). The germline V gene encodes CDR1 MNHEY and CDR2 SVGEGT. With 2 bases removed from V and 6 bases from J, the gap between germline ends came to 14 bases. The CDR3 is made up of 15 amino acids. The CDR3 DNA is TGTGCCAGCAGTTACCAGGGGTCTGGGTTCAATGAGCAGTTCTTC. It specifies CASSYQGSGFNEQFF.

The V call is TRBV24-1, the J call TRBJ2-4, with D possibly being TRBD1 (6 bases). The J call may not be correct, given that the DNA end is closer to TRBJ2-7. CDR1 and CDR2 from the germline V gene are KGHDR and SFDVKD. CDR3 size: 13 residues. In nucleotides, the CDR3 is TGTGCCACCAAACAGGGCCCTACGGGCGAGCAGTACTTC. This encodes CATKQGPTGEQYF.

V and J are TRBV20-1 and TRBJ2-5; D uncertain. The CDR3 spans 14 residues. Germline V gene data show CDR1 as DFQATT and CDR2 as SNEGSKA (reference sequence). V was clipped by 1 base and J by 5 bases, with 14 bases between them. Here the CDR3 reads CSARVSSAWETQYF. CDR3 nucleotides: TGCAGTGCTAGAGTTAGCTCGGCGTGGGAGACCCAGTACTTC.

V usage is TRBV5-6 and J usage is TRBJ2-2; 9 nucleotides agree with TRBD1. Germline V CDR1 and CDR2: SGHDT, YYEEEE. The V gene end was trimmed by 4 bases and the J gene end by 2 bases; junction bases not matched to a gene: 6. The CDR3 sequence is 16 residues long. Here the CDR3 DNA reads TGTGCCAGCAGCCGGACAGGGGACTACAACACCGGGGAGCTGTTTTTT. This sequence encodes CASSRTGDYNTGELFF.

V gene TRBV5-1 combines with J gene TRBJ1-4; a possible D gene is TRBD1 (5 bases). Deletions cut 2 bases from V and 5 bases from J, with 13 bases between. The V gene's germline CDR1 is SGHRS and CDR2 YFSETQ. This CDR3 has 15 amino acids. The CDR3 bases are TGCGCCAGCAGCTTAACCGGGACGGCGAATGAAAAACTGTTTTTT. Translating gives CASSLTGTANEKLFF.

The chain uses TRBV12-3 or TRBV12-4 and TRBJ2-5; D gene uncertain. V was clipped by 5 bases and J by 2 bases, with 12 bases between them. This CDR3 comprises 14 residues. The CDR3 bases are TGTGCCAGCAGTACAAGCCCCATACAAGAGACCCAGTACTTC. It codes for CASSTSPIQETQYF.

This chain uses TRBV29-1 with TRBJ2-3, with 12 bases identical to TRBD1. The germline CDR1 and CDR2 sequences are SQVTM and ANQGSEA. The CDR3 sequence is 15 residues long. With 8 bases clipped from V and 2 bases from J, the junction kept 8 bases outside the gene matches. This chain's CDR3 is CSHTGDRGPTDTQYF. In DNA form, the CDR3 reads TGCAGCCATACCGGGGACAGGGGGCCCACAGATACGCAGTATTTT.

In this sample, this clonotype turned up a few times. The CDR3 sequence: CASSYAVGYTF. The CDR3 region has the DNA TGTGCCAGCAGTTACGCGGTGGGCTACACCTTC. The chain recombines TRBV6-2 or TRBV6-3 with TRBJ1-2; D is unclear. Germline values: CDR1 MNHEY, CDR2 SVGEGT. The CDR3 loop spans 11 amino acids. Trimming left V 2 bases short and J 8 bases short, with 6 bases between.

There are many counts of this clonotype. V and J are TRBV4-3 and TRBJ2-3; TRBD2 matches 7 bases. This CDR3 is 18 amino acids long. From germline, CDR1 is LGHNA and CDR2 YSLEER. After removal of 0 bases from V and 0 bases from J, the junction contained 9 bases not matched to a gene. As DNA, the CDR3 is TGCGCCAGCAGCCAAGATAGGCGGGGGTTCCCAAGCACAGATACGCAGTATTTT. The encoded protein is CASSQDRRGFPSTDTQYF.

The chain carries TRBV28 and TRBJ1-5, with D tentatively TRBD1 (5 bases). The CDR3 is 24 residues long. Germline loops: CDR1 MDHEN, CDR2 SYDVKM. Between the trimmed V and J ends, which lost 4 bases and 1 base, there was a span of 38 bases. The chain's CDR3 is CASSSHLGSTWGRFFPWSNQPQHF. CDR3 sequence (DNA): TGTGCCAGCAGTTCGCACCTGGGATCTACATGGGGGAGGTTTTTCCCCTGGAGCAATCAGCCCCAGCATTTT. The variable domain in full, completed from reference TRBV28 and TRBJ1-5, reads DVKVTQSSRYLVKRTGEKVFLECVQDMDHENMFWYRQDPGLGLRLIYFSYDVKMKEKGDIPEGYSVSREKKERFSLILESASTNQTSMYLCASSSHLGSTWGRFFPWSNQPQHFGDGTRLSIL.

This chain joins TRBV5-6 and TRBJ2-5, with D unclear. The CDR3 loop spans 15 amino acids. V was clipped by 2 bases and J by 2 bases, with 13 bases between them. Germline CDR1 SGHDT, CDR2 YYEEEE. This CDR3 reads CASSLELRDQETQYF. The CDR3 nucleotides are TGTGCCAGCAGCTTAGAACTTAGGGATCAAGAGACCCAGTACTTC.

This chain joins TRBV5-1 and TRBJ2-5, with 11 bases aligning to TRBD2. The CDR3 has 15 amino acids. V lost 4 bases, J lost 7 bases, and 9 bases stayed unmatched. CDR1 is SGHRS, CDR2 YFSETQ, per germline. The chain's CDR3 is CASSQQTSGVGTQYF. In DNA form, the CDR3 reads TGCGCCAGCAGCCAACAGACTAGCGGGGTGGGGACCCAGTACTTC.

This clonotype was detected only once. The chain combines TRBV7-4 with TRBJ2-7, with TRBD2 matching 8 bases. CDR3 length equals 14 residues. In germline, CDR1 is SGHVT, CDR2 SQSDAQ. The junction had 14 bases not matched to a gene; V was cut back by 9 bases and J by 7 bases. CDR3 amino acids: CARLRGAHHNEQYF. The DNA for the CDR3 is TGTGCCAGACTGCGGGGGGCCCACCACAATGAGCAGTACTTC.

This clonotype was detected a few times. The chain combines TRBV12-3 or TRBV12-4 with TRBJ1-6, with TRBD1 matching 8 bases. The CDR3 is 16 amino acids. V dropped 7 bases and J dropped 6; count of bases not matched to a gene: 11. CDR3 loop: CASTFKGQGLNSPLHF. The CDR3 DNA reads TGTGCCAGCACCTTCAAAGGACAGGGCCTTAATTCACCCCTCCACTTT.

V and J are TRBV9 and TRBJ1-1, with D perhaps matching TRBD1 (5 bases). The V end was cut by 0 bases, the J end by 0 bases, with 9 bases between. Germline CDR1 SGDLS, CDR2 YYNGEE. The CDR3 length is 15 residues. The CDR3, as DNA: TGTGCCAGCAGCGTAGCGGCGGACATGAACACTGAAGCTTTCTTT. It codes for CASSVAADMNTEAFF.

The CDR3 DNA sequence: TGCGCCAGCAGCCAAGTAAGGACAGGCGCAGATACGCAGTATTTT. It yields the protein CASSQVRTGADTQYF. The chain combines TRBV4-3 with TRBJ2-3, with 7 bases identical to TRBD1. Germline V gene lookup returns CDR1 LGHNA and CDR2 YSLEER. This CDR3 is built from 15 residues. After removal of 1 base from V and 4 bases from J, the junction contained 5 bases not matched to a gene.